This T cell receptor (beta chain) comes out of a study of T cells in Graves' hyperthyroidism and ophthalmopathy. Study-level results: Ophthalmopathy was separated from stable hyperthyroidism by a 13 V-J model. Ophthalmopathy was predicted by the model a median of approximately 6.6 months ahead of onset.

This CDR3 region has 16 residues. The germline gives CDR1 SNHLY, CDR2 FYNNEI. With 2 bases clipped from V and 0 bases from J, the junction kept 2 bases outside the gene matches. RNA transcripts served as the template for amplifying TCR beta CDR3 regions. The primer set for the first-round RT-PCR of the TCR CDR3 was HTBI. TCRdb used MiXCR to reprocess the multiplex PCR reads, holding one entry per CDR3 protein. In the table there are 250,000 to 300,000 distinct CDR3 sequences, 15% to 20% of which are singletons. About this clonotype itself: Antigen specificity is unknown.

V usage is TRBV2 and J usage is TRBJ2-7, with TRBD2 matching over 12 bases. The sequenced material came from blood. The receptor's source is a man in his fifties with Graves' ophthalmopathy. CDR3 in amino acids: CASSELAGGHSYEQYF. The CDR3 bases are TGTGCCAGCAGTGAACTAGCGGGAGGGCACTCCTACGAGCAGTACTTC.